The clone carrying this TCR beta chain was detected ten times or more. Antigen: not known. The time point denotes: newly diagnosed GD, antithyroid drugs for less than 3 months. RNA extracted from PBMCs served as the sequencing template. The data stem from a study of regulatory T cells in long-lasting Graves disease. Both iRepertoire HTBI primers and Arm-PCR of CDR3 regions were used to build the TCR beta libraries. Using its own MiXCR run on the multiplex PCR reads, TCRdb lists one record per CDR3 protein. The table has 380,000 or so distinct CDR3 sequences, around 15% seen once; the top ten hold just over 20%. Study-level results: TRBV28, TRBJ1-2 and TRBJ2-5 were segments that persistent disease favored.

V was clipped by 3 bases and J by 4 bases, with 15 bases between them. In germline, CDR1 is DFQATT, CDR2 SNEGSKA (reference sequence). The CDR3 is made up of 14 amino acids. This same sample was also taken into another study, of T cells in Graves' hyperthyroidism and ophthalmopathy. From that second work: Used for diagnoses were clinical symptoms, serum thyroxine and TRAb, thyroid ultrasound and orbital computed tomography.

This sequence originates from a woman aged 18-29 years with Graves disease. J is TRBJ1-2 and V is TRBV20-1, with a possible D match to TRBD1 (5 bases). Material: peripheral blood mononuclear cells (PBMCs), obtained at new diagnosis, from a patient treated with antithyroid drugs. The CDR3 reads CSARNLKGLYGYTF. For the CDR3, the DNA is TGCAGTGCTAGGAACTTAAAGGGACTCTATGGCTACACCTTC.